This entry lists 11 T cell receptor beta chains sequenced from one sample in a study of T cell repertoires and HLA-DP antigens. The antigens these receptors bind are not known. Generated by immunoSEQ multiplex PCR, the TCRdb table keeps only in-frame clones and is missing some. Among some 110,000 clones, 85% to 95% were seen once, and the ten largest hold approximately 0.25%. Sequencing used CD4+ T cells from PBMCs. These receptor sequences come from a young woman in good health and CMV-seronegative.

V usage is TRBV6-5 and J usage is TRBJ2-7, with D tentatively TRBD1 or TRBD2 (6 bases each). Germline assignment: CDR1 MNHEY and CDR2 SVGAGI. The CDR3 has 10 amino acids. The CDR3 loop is CASSSRGERV. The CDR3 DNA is TGTGCCAGCAGTTCGAGGGGGGAAAGAGTC.

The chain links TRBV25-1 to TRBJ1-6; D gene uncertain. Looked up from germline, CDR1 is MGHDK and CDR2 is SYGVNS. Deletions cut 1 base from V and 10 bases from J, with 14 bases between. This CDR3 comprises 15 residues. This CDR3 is CASSELVQSGSPLHF. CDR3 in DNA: TGTGCCAGCAGTGAATTGGTTCAAAGCGGGTCACCCCTCCACTTT.

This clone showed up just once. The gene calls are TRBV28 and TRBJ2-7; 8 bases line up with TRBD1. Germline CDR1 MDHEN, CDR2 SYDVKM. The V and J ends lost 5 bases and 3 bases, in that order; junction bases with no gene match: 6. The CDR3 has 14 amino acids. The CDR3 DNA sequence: TGTGCCAGCAGTCCTCCGGGACAGGTCTACGAGCAGTACGTC. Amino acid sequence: CASSPPGQVYEQYV.

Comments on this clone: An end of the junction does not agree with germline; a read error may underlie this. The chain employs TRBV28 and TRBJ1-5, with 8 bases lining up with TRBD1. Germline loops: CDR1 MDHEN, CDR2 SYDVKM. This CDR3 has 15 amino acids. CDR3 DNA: TGTGCCAGCAGCACCGGGGGACAGGTCAATCAGCTCCAGCATTTT. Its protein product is CASSTGGQVNQLQHF.

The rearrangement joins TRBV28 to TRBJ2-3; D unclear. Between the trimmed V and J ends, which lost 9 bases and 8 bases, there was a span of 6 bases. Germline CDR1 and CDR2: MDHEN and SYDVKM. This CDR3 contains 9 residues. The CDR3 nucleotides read TGTGCCAGTTGGGTTACGCAGTATTTT. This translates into CASWVTQYF.

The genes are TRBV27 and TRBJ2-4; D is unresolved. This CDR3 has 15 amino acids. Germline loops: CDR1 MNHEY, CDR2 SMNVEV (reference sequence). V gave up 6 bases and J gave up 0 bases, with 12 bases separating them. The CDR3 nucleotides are TGTGCCAGCAGGGGCGAAGGGCTAGCCAAAAACATTCAGTACTTC. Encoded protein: CASRGEGLAKNIQYF.

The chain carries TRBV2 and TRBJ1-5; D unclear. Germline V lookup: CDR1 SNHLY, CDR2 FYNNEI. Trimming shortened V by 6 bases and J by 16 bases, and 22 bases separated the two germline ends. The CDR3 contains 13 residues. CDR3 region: CASREDHTDTGHF. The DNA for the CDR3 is TGTGCCAGCAGGGAGGATCACACCGACACGGGACATTTT.

CDR3 DNA: TGCGCCAGCAGCTTGGGCAGACAGGAGGTTCGGGCTGGCTACACCTTC. This sequence encodes CASSLGRQEVRAGYTF. The chain combines TRBV5-1 with TRBJ1-2, with a tentative D call TRBD1 (6 bases). The CDR3 is 16 amino acids. The germline CDR1 and CDR2 sequences are SGHRS and YFSETQ. The V end was cut by 0 bases, the J end by 7 bases, with 19 bases between.

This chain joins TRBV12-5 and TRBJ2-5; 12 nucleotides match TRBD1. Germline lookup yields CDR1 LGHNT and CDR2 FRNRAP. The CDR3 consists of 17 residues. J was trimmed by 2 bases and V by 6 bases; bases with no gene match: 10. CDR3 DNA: TGTGCTAGTGGGGCCGGGACAGGGGGCCGAGGACAAGAGACCCAGTACTTC. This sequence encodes CASGAGTGGRGQETQYF.

The CDR3 is CASSLAGQEGDTQYF. The CDR3 region has the DNA TGTGCCAGCAGCTTAGCGGGACAGGAGGGGGATACGCAGTATTTT. This chain joins TRBV7-2 and TRBJ2-3; 8 bases are shared with TRBD1. The CDR3 extends over 15 amino acids. From germline, CDR1 is SGHTA and CDR2 FQGNSA. Trimming took 0 bases from V and 6 from J; bases not matched to a gene: 5. Full variable domain (missing parts from reference TRBV7-2 and TRBJ2-3): GAGVSQSPSNKVTEKGKDVELRCDPISGHTALYWYRQSLGQGLEFLIYFQGNSAPDKSGLPSDRFSAERTGGSVSTLTIQRTQQEDSAVYLCASSLAGQEGDTQYFGPGTRLTVL.

The CDR3 nucleotides read TGTGCCAGCAACAGGAGGGGGGGGAACTCCCCATTCAATGAGCAGTTCTTC. Encoded protein: CASNRRGGNSPFNEQFF. This chain connects TRBV27 to TRBJ2-1; a weak D match, TRBD2 (7 bases). The V end lost 7 bases, the J end lost 6 bases, and 25 bases lay between the germline ends. This CDR3 is 17 amino acids long. Germline V lookup: CDR1 MNHEY, CDR2 SMNVEV (reference sequence).